This T cell receptor (beta chain) was recovered during a study of cytomegalovirus exposure and HLA in healthy donors. Broader study findings: A likely sequencing artifact accounted for one observed cluster of highly shared sequence variants. It was only CMV serostatus that was available as immune exposure information. Looking again later, the authors saw that most CMV-associated TCR beta chains seemed HLA-restricted.

CDR1 and CDR2 (germline): SGHNT, YENEEA. This CDR3 is 15 amino acids long. With 1 base clipped from V and 4 bases from J, the junction kept 3 bases outside the gene matches. PCR involved 60 Vbeta and 13 Jbeta primers. Libraries were prepared by immunoSEQ multiplex PCR; TCRdb keeps only in-frame clonotypes and omits some of them. The sample holds about 300,000 clones, just over 85% seen once. On this clone: The antigen is not known.

Donors were nominally healthy when sampled, though unrecorded immune exposures were likely. V and J are TRBV11-3 and TRBJ2-5, with 10 bases identical to TRBD1. The TCR sequence derives from a man aged 35 to 55 in good health and CMV-seropositive. The sequencing sample was made of PBMCs. This CDR3 is CASSLAGTGAETQYF. The DNA for the CDR3 is TGTGCCAGCAGCTTAGCCGGGACAGGGGCAGAGACCCAGTACTTC.